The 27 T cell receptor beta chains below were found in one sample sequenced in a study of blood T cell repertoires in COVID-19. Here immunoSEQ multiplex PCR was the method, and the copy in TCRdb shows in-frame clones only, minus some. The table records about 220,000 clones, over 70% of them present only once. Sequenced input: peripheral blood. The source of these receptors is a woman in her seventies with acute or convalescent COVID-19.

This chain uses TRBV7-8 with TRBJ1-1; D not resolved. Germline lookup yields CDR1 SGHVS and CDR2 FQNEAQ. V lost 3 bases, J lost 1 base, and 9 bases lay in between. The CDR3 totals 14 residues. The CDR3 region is CASSFRIRNTEAFF. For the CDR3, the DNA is TGTGCCAGCAGCTTCAGGATTCGGAACACTGAAGCTTTCTTT.

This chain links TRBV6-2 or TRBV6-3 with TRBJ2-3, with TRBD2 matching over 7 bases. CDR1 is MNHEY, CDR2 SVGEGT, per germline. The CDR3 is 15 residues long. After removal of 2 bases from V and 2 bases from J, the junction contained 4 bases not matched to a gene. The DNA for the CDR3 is TGTGCCAGCAGTTACGTTGGGAGGGCCACAGATACGCAGTATTTT. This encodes CASSYVGRATDTQYF.

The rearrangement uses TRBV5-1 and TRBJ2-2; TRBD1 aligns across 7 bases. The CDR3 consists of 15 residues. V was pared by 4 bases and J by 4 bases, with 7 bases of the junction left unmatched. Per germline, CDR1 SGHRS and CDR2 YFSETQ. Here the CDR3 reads CASSLDRVGTGELFF. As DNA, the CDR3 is TGCGCCAGCAGCCTCGACAGGGTTGGCACCGGGGAGCTGTTTTTT.

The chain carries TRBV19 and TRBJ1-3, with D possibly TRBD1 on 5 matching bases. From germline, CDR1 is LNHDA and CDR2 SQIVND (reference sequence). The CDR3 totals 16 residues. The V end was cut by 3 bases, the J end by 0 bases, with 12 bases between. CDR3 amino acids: CASSILRGLSGNTIYF. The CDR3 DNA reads TGTGCCAGTAGTATTCTTCGGGGACTCTCTGGAAACACCATATATTTT.

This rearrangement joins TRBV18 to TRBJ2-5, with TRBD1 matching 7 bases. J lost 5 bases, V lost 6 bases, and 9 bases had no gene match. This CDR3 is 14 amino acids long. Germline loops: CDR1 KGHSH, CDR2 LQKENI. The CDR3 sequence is CASSQQGSGETQYF. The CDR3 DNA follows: TGTGCCAGCTCGCAACAGGGGTCTGGGGAGACCCAGTACTTC.

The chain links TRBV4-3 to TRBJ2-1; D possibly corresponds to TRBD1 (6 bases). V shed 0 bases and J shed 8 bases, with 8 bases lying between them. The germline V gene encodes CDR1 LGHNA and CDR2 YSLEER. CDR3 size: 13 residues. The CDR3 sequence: CASSQDPGDEQFF. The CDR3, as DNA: TGCGCCAGCAGCCAAGATCCAGGGGATGAGCAGTTCTTC.

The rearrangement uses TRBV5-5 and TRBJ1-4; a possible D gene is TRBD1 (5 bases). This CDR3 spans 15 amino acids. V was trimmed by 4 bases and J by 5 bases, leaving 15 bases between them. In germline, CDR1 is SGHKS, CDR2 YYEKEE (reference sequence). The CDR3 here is CASSIRRQGNEKLFF. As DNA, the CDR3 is TGTGCCAGCAGCATACGCAGGCAGGGCAATGAAAAACTGTTTTTT.

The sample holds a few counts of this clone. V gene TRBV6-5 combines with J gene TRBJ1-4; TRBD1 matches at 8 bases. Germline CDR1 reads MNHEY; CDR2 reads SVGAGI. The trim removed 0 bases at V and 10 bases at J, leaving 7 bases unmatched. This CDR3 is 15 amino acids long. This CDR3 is CASSYSGQGLGKLFF. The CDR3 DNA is TGTGCCAGCAGTTACTCTGGACAGGGCTTAGGAAAACTGTTTTTT.

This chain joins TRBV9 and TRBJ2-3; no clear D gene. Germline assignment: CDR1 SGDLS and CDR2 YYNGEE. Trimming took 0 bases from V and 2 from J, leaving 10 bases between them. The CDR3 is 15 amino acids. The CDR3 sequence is CASSVASGYTDTQYF. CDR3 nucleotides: TGTGCCAGCAGCGTAGCCAGTGGTTACACAGATACGCAGTATTTT.

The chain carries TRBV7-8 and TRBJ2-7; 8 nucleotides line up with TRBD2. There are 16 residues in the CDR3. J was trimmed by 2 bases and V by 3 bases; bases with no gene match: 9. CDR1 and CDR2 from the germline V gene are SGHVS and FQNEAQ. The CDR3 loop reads CASSLYAAGAAYEQYF. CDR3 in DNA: TGTGCCAGCAGCTTGTATGCAGCGGGGGCCGCCTACGAGCAGTACTTC.

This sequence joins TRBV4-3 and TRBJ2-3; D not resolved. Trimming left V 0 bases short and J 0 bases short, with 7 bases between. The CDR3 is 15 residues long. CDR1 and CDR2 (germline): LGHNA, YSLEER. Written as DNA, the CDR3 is TGCGCCAGCAGCCAAGATGGCAGGAGCACAGATACGCAGTATTTT. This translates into CASSQDGRSTDTQYF.

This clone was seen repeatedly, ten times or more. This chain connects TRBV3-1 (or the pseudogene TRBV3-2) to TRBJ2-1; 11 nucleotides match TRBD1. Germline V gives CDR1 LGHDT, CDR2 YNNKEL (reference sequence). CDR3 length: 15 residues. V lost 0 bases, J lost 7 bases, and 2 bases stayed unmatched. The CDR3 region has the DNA TGTGCCAGCAGCCAAGAAGGACAGGGGGCGAATGAGCAGTTCTTC. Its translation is CASSQEGQGANEQFF.

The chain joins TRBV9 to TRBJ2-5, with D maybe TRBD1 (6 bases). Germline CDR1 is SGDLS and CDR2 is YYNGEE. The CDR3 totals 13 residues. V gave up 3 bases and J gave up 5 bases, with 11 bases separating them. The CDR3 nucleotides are TGTGCCAGCAGCGGGGGGCCCCAGGAGACCCAGTACTTC. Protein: CASSGGPQETQYF.

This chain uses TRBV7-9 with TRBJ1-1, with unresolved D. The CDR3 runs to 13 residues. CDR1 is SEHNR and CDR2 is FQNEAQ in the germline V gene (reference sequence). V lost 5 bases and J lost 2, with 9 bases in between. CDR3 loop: CASSEGGNTEAFF. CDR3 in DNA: TGTGCCAGCAGCGAGGGTGGCAACACTGAAGCTTTCTTT.

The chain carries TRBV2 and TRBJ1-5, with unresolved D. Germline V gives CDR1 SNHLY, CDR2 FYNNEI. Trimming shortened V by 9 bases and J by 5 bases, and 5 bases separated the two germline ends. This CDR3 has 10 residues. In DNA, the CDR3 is TGTGCCAGTGGAGATCAGCCCCAGCATTTT. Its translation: CASGDQPQHF. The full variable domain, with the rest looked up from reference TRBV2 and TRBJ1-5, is EPEVTQTPSHQVTQMGQEVILRCVPISNHLYFYWYRQILGQKVEFLVSFYNNEISEKSEIFDDQFSVERPDGSNFTLKIRSTKLEDSAMYFCASGDQPQHFGDGTRLSIL.

The CDR3 bases are TGTGCCAGCAGTCAGCTGACAGGGGCTGGCGCTGAAGCTTTCTTT. Its protein product is CASSQLTGAGAEAFF. The V call is TRBV27, the J call TRBJ1-1; 8 nucleotides match TRBD1. The CDR3 sequence is 15 residues long. Germline trimming cut 5 bases from V and 6 bases from J; bases unmatched to any gene: 11. Germline V gene data show CDR1 as MNHEY and CDR2 as SMNVEV (reference sequence).

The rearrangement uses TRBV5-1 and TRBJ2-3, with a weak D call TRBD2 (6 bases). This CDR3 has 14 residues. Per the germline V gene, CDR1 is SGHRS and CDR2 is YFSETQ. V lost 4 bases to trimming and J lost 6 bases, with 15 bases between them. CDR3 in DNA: TGCGCCAGCAGCCCCGGAGGGCGAGGCGATACGCAGTATTTT. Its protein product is CASSPGGRGDTQYF.

The CDR3 sequence is CSVGVTGEKLFF. In nucleotides, the CDR3 is TGCAGCGTTGGAGTTACAGGGGAAAAACTGTTTTTT. The rearrangement uses TRBV29-1 and TRBJ1-4; tentative D call: TRBD1 (6 bases). The CDR3 loop spans 12 amino acids. Germline CDR1 and CDR2: SQVTM and ANQGSEA. Trimming removed 4 bases from V and 8 bases from J, with 11 bases in between. The entire variable domain, with the rest obtained from reference TRBV29-1 and TRBJ1-4, is as follows: SAVISQKPSRDICQRGTSLTIQCQVDSQVTMMFWYRQQPGQSLTLIATANQGSEATYESGFVIDKFPISRPNLTFSTLTVSNMSPEDSSIYLCSVGVTGEKLFFGSGTQLSVL.

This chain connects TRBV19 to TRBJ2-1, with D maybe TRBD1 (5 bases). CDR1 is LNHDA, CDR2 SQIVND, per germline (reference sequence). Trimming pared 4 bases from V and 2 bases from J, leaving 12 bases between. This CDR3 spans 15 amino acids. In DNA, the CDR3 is TGTGCCAGTAGTACGACAGCGCAACCCTACAATGAGCAGTTCTTC. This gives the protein CASSTTAQPYNEQFF.

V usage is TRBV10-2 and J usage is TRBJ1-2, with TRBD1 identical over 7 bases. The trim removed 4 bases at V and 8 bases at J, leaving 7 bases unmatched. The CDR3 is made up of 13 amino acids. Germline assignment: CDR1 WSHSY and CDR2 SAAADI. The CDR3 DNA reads TGCGCCAGCAGTGGGACAGGACCGGGCGGCTACACCTTC. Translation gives CASSGTGPGGYTF.

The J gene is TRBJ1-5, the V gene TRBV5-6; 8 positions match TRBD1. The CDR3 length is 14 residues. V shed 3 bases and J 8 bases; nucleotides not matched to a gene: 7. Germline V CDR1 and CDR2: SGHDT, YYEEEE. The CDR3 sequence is CASSSSTGVKPQHF. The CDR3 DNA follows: TGTGCCAGCAGCTCCTCGACAGGGGTTAAGCCCCAGCATTTT.

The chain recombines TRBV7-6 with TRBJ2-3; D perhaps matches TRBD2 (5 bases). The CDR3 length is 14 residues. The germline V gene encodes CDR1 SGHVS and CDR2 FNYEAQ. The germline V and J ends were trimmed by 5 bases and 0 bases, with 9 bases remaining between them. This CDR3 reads CASSPGVSTDTQYF. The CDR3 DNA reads TGTGCCAGCAGCCCCGGGGTCAGCACAGATACGCAGTATTTT.

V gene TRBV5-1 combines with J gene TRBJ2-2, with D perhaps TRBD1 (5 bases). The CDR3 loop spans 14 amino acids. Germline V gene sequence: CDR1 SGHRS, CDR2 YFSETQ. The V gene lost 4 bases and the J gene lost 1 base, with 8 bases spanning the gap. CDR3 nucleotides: TGCGCCAGCAGCGCTCAGGGGAACACCGGGGAGCTGTTTTTT. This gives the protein CASSAQGNTGELFF.

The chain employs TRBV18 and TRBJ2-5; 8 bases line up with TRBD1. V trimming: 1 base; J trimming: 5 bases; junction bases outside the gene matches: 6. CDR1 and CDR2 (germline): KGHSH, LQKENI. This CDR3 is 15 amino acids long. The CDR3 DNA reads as TGTGCCAGCTCACCACTAACAGGGGGAGAGGAGACCCAGTACTTC. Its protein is CASSPLTGGEETQYF.

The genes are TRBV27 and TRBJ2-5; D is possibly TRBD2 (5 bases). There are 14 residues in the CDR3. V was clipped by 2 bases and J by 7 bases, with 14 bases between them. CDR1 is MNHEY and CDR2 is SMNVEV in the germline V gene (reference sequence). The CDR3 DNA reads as TGTGCCAGCAGTTTAGCCGCTAGGACTGGGACCCAGTACTTC. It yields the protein CASSLAARTGTQYF.

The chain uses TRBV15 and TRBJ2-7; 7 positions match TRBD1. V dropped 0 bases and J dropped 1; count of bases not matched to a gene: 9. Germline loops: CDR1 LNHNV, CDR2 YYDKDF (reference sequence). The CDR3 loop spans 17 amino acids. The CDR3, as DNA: TGTGCCACCAGCAGAGAAACGGTGGGCAGGGGGTCCTACGAGCAGTACTTC. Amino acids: CATSRETVGRGSYEQYF.

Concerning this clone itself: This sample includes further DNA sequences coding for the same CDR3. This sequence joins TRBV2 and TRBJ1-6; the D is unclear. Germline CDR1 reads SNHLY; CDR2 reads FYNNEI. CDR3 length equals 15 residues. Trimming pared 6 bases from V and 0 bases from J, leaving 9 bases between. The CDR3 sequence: CASSRESSYNSPLHF. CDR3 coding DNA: TGTGCCAGCAGCCGGGAAAGCTCCTATAATTCACCCCTCCACTTT.